This is a list of T cell receptor beta chains from one sample in a study of blood T cell repertoires in COVID-19. Clones were sequenced by immunoSEQ multiplex PCR, and TCRdb holds only the in-frame ones, with some missing. Among about 140,000 clones listed, about 75% were seen once. The sequenced sample was PBMCs or T cells enriched from blood (not recorded which). The receptors derive from a woman aged 50 to 65 who had recovered from COVID-19. The CDR3 runs from the conserved cysteine through the conserved F or W. D genes are given only for firm matches. Clone size is stated in some rows and not others, as once, few, many or a class when expanded.

-	TRBJ1-6	TRBD1	TRBV19	CASTSGLDRGSPLHF	TGTGCCAGTACCAGCGGGCTGGACAGGGGATCACCCCTCCACTTT
-	TRBJ2-3	-	TRBV19	CASSREFTDTQYF	TGTGCCTCTTCAAGGGAGTTCACAGATACGCAGTATTTT
-	TRBJ2-7	-	TRBV2	CASAEAVFGGSYEQYF	TGTGCCAGCGCAGAGGCCGTGTTTGGAGGGTCCTACGAGCAGTACTTC
-	TRBJ2-3	-	TRBV20-1	CSAIGGGTQYF	TGCAGTGCTATCGGCGGTGGTACGCAGTATTTT
-	TRBJ1-2	TRBD1	TRBV5-5	CASSSTGGNYGYTF	TGTGCCAGCAGCAGTACAGGGGGCAACTATGGCTACACCTTC
-	TRBJ2-7	TRBD1	TRBV27	CASRIRQGLFYEQYF	TGTGCCAGCAGAATTCGACAGGGGCTCTTCTACGAGCAGTACTTC
-	TRBJ1-1	-	TRBV30	CAWSVRGGLEAFF	TGTGCCTGGAGTGTACGCGGGGGACTTGAAGCTTTCTTT
once	TRBJ2-1	TRBD2	TRBV11-1	CASSLVGGGGDEQFF	TGTGCCAGCAGCTTAGTTGGCGGGGGAGGGGATGAGCAGTTCTTC
-	TRBJ2-3	-	TRBV6-1	CASSEQGTDTQYF	TGTGCCAGCAGTGAACAGGGGACAGATACGCAGTATTTT
once	TRBJ1-3	TRBD1	TRBV6-5	CASSHRGDRNTIYF	TGTGCCAGCAGTCACAGGGGGGATAGAAACACCATATATTTT
-	TRBJ2-1	-	TRBV3-1/TRBV3-2	CASSQGGGYNEQFF	TGTGCCAGCAGCCAAGGAGGGGGTTACAATGAGCAGTTCTTC
-	TRBJ1-1	TRBD1	TRBV5-1	CASSLVAGGTGTEAFF	TGCGCCAGCAGCTTGGTGGCAGGGGGGACGGGAACTGAAGCTTTCTTT
-	TRBJ1-5	-	TRBV2	CASGGGWSNQPQHF	TGTGCCAGCGGGGGAGGGTGGAGCAATCAGCCCCAGCATTTT
-	TRBJ2-2	TRBD2	TRBV29-1	CSVEDQAGGSGELFF	TGCAGCGTTGAAGATCAGGCGGGGGGCAGCGGGGAGCTGTTTTTT
-	TRBJ1-5	TRBD1	TRBV19	CATRQGASSNQPQHF	TGTGCCACCAGACAGGGAGCGTCAAGCAATCAGCCCCAGCATTTT
-	TRBJ1-5	TRBD1	TRBV5-1	CASRKTGDQPQHF	TGCGCCAGCAGAAAAACAGGGGATCAGCCCCAGCATTTT
-	TRBJ2-7	TRBD1	TRBV18	CASSPVITGGFYEQYF	TGTGCCAGCTCACCAGTTATCACAGGGGGATTCTACGAGCAGTACTTC
-	TRBJ2-7	TRBD2	TRBV10-2	CASSASRERGTYEQYF	TGCGCCAGCAGTGCGTCGCGGGAGAGGGGCACCTACGAGCAGTACTTC
-	TRBJ2-7	TRBD1	TRBV19	CASSISQGRGEQYF	TGTGCCAGTAGTATCTCACAGGGGAGAGGCGAGCAGTACTTC
-	TRBJ2-7	TRBD2	TRBV2	CASSELAEIYEQYF	TGTGCCAGCAGTGAACTAGCGGAGATCTACGAGCAGTACTTC
-	TRBJ1-2	-	TRBV9	CASSVVGGGYTF	TGTGCCAGCAGCGTAGTAGGGGGTGGCTACACCTTC
-	TRBJ2-7	TRBD1	TRBV5-1	CASSSRDRVVGEQYF	TGCGCCAGCAGCAGCCGGGACAGGGTAGTCGGGGAGCAGTACTTC